This T cell receptor beta chain was obtained from a study of CD8 T cells in ankylosing spondylitis. The V and J ends lost 4 bases and 9 bases, in that order; junction bases with no gene match: 6. The CDR3 has 13 amino acids. Germline V gives CDR1 SEHNR, CDR2 FQNEAQ (reference sequence). This clonotype was counted ten times or more. The antigen is unknown. TCRdb itself ran the 5' RACE reads through MiXCR, one entry per CDR3 protein. The sample holds about 540,000 distinct CDR3 sequences, more than 9.5% seen once. Study-level results: Matched ankylosing spondylitis synovial fluid reportedly showed significant enrichment of disease-linked clones. Several highly homologous variants formed a TCR beta motif that appeared characteristic of ankylosing spondylitis blood.

This chain joins TRBV7-9 and TRBJ2-1; 7 nucleotides align to TRBD1. The sample was blood, either unsorted or a sorted T cell fraction (not recorded which). This clonotype was sampled from a male donor with ankylosing spondylitis. The CDR3 bases are TGTGCCAGCAGCTCAACAGGGGATAGTGAGCAGTTCTTC. Translated: CASSSTGDSEQFF.